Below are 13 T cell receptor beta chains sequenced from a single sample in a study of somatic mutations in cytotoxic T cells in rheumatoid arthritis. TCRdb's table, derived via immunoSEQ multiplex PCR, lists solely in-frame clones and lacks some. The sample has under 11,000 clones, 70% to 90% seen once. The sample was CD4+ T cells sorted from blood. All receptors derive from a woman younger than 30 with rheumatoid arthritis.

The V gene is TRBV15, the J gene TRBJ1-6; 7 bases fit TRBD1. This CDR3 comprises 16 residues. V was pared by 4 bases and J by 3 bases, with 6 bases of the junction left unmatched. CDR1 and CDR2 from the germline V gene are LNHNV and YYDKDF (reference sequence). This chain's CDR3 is CATSTRDRLYNSPLHF. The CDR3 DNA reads TGTGCCACCAGCACCCGGGACAGACTCTATAATTCACCCCTCCACTTT.

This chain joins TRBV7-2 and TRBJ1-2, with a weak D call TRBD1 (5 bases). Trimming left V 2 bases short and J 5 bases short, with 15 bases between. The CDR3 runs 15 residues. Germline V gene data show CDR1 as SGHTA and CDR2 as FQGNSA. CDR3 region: CASSLQGRAGYGYTF. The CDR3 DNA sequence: TGTGCCAGCAGCTTACAGGGAAGGGCTGGTTATGGCTACACCTTC.

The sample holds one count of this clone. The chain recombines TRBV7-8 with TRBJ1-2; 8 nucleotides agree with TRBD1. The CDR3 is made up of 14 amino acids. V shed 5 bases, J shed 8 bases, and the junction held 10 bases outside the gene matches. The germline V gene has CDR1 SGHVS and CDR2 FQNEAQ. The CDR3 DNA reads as TGTGCCAGCAGCCTACTAGACAGGGGAAAAGGCTACACCTTC. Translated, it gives CASSLLDRGKGYTF.

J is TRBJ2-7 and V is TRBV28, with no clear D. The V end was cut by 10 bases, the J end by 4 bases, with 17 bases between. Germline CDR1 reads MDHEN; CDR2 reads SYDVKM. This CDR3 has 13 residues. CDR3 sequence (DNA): TGTGCCACCAGGAGCCCGGGTTGGTACGAGCAGTACTTC. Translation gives CATRSPGWYEQYF.

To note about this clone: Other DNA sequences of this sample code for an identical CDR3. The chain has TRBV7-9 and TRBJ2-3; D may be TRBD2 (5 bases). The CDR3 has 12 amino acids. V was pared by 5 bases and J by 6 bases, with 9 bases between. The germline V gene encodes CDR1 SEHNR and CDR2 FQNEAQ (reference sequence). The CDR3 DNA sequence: TGTGCCAGCAGCCAAACGGGGGATACGCAGTATTTT. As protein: CASSQTGDTQYF.

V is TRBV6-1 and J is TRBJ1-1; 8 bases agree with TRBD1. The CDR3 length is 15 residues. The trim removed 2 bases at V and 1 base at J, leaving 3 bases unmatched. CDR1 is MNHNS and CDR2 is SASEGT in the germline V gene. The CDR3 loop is CASSERQGRNTEAFF. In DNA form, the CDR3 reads TGTGCCAGCAGTGAACGACAGGGGCGGAACACTGAAGCTTTCTTT.

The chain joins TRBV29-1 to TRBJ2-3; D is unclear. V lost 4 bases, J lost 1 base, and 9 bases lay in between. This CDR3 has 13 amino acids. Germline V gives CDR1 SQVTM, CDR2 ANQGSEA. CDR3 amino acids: CSVGLSRTDTQYF. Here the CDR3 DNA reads TGCAGCGTTGGACTCTCACGCACAGATACGCAGTATTTT.

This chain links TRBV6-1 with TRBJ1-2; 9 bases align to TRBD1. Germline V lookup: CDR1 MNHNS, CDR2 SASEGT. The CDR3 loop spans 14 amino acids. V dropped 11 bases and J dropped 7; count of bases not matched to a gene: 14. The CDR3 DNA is TGTGCCTCCAGGAGAATGGGGACAGGGTCTGGCTACACCTTC. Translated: CASRRMGTGSGYTF.

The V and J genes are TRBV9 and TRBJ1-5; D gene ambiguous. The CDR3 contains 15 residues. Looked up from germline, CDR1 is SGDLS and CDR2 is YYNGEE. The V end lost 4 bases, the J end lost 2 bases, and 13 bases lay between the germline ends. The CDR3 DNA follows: TGTGCCAGCAGCCGTTTAGAGGGTCGCAATCAGCCCCAGCATTTT. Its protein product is CASSRLEGRNQPQHF.

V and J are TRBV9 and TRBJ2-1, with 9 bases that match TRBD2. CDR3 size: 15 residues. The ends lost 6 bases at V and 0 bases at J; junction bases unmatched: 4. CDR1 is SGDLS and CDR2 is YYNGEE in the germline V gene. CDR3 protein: CASNERGASYNEQFF. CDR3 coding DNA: TGTGCCAGCAACGAGCGGGGGGCCTCCTACAATGAGCAGTTCTTC.

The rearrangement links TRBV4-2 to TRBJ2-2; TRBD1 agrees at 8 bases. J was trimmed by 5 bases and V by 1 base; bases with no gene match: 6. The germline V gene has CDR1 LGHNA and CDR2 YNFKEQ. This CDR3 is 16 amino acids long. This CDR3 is CASSQGQGASTGELFF. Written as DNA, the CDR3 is TGTGCCAGCAGCCAAGGGCAGGGGGCGAGTACCGGGGAGCTGTTTTTT.

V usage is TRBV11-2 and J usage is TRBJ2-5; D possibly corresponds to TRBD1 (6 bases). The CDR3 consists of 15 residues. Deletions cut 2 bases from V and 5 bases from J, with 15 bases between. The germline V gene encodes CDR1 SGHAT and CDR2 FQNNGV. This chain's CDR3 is CASSLSTGTPETQYF. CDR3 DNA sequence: TGTGCCAGCAGCTTAAGCACAGGGACCCCGGAGACCCAGTACTTC.

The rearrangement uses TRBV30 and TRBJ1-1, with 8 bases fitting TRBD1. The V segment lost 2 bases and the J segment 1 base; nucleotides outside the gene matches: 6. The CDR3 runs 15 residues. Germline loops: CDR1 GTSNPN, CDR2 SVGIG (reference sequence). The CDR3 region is CAWSWSDRGNTEAFF. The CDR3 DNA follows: TGTGCCTGGAGTTGGTCCGACAGGGGGAACACTGAAGCTTTCTTT.